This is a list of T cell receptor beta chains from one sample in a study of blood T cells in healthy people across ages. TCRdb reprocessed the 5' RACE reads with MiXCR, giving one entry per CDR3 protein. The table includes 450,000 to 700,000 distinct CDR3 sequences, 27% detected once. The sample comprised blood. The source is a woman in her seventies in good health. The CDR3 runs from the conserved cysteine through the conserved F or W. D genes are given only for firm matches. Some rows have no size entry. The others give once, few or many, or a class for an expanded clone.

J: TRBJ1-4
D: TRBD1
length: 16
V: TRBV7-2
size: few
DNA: TGTGCCAGCAGCTTAGAGGGGGCAGGAACTAATGAAAAACTGTTTTTT
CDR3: CASSLEGAGTNEKLFF

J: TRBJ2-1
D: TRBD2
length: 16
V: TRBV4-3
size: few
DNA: TGCGCCAGCAGCCAAGATACGGGGGGGTATGACAATGAGCAGTTCTTC
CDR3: CASSQDTGGYDNEQFF

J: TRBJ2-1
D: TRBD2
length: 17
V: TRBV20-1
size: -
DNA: TGCAGTGCTAGGCCCCCGGGACTAGCGGGAGGGAACAACGAGCAGTTCTTC
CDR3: CSARPPGLAGGNNEQFF

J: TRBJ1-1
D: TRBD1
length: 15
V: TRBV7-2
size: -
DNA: TGTGCCAGCAGCTTCCAATCAGGGGGCGTCACTGAAGCTTTCTTT
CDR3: CASSFQSGGVTEAFF

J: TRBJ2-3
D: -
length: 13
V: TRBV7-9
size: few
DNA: TGTGCCAGCAGCTTACGGGACACAGATACGCAGTATTTT
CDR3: CASSLRDTDTQYF

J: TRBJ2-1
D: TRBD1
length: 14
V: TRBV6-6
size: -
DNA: TGTGCCAGCAGTCCGGGACAGGGTCGCAATGAGCAGTTCTTC
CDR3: CASSPGQGRNEQFF

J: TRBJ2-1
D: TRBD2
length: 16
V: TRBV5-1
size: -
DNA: TGCGCCAGCAGCCTCCCGGGACTAGCCGGGAGGGGTAGGCAGTTCTTC
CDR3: CASSLPGLAGRGRQFF

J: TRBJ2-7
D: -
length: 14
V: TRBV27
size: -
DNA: TGTGCCAGCAGTCCGGCCCCCCGGGGGCACGAGCAGTACTTC
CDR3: CASSPAPRGHEQYF

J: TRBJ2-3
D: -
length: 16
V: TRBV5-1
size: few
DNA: TGCGCCAGCAGCTTGTTACCTAGCGCGAGCACAGATACGCAGTATTTT
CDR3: CASSLLPSASTDTQYF

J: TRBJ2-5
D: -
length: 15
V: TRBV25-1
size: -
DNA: TGTGCCAGCAGTGACCCTGCGGGAAACCAAGAGACCCAGTACTTC
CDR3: CASSDPAGNQETQYF